This TCR beta chain appears in the sequencing data of a study of T cell repertoires in cytomegalovirus infection. Study in general: CMV epitopes in the study were HLA-C-restricted (recently identified) and HLA-B-restricted (well studied). Through public TCR beta signatures, both CMV infection and matching HLA type were indicated.

TCRdb called the reads again in MiXCR, with one record for every CDR3 protein. The sample carries more than 250,000 distinct CDR3 sequences, around 25% recorded once. Overall study findings and caveats: The study found HLA-C-restricted CMV-specific TCR beta clonotypes dominating the ex vivo response. Using cumulative public TCR beta family frequency, the authors identified those who carried CMV together with the relevant HLA.

Trimming at V came to 4 bases and at J to 4 bases, leaving 5 bases not matched to a gene. The CDR3 spans 15 residues. Germline V gives CDR1 SEHNR, CDR2 FQNEAQ (reference sequence). A remark on this clonotype: Its cognate antigen is unknown.

This specimen consisted of cultured PBMCs, obtained from culture after CMV antigen stimulation. This chain joins TRBV7-9 and TRBJ1-2; TRBD1 matches at 11 bases. This receptor was identified in a human donor in good health (CMV status not recorded). Some clones in this sample may be carry-over from other donors' samples. CDR3 amino acids: CASSWDRGVGYGYTF. CDR3 nucleotides: TGTGCCAGCAGCTGGGACAGGGGGGTGGGCTATGGCTACACCTTC.